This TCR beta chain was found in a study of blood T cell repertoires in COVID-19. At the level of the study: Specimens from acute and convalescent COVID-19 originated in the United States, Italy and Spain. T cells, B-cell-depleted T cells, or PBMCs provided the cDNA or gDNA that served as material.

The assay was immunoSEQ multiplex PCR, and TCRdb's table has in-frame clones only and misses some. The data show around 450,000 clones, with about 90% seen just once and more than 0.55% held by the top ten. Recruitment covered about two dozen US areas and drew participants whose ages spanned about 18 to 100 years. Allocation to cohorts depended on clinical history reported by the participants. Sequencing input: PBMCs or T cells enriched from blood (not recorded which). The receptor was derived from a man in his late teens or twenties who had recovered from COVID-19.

CDR3 coding DNA: TGTGCCAGCAGCTTCTTGGGACAGGGAAAGAACACTGAAGCTTTCTTT. This gives the protein CASSFLGQGKNTEAFF. V is TRBV5-4 and J is TRBJ1-1; TRBD1 aligns across 9 bases. J gave up 1 base and V 2 bases, and 6 bases lay outside the gene matches. The CDR3 has 16 residues. Germline values: CDR1 SGHNT, CDR2 YYREEE (reference sequence). Full variable domain (outside the CDR3, taken from reference TRBV5-4 and TRBJ1-1): ETGVTQSPTHLIKTRGQQVTLRCSSQSGHNTVSWYQQALGQGPQFIFQYYREEENGRGNFPPRFSGLQFPNYSSELNVNALELDDSALYLCASSFLGQGKNTEAFFGQGTRLTVV.